This T cell receptor (beta chain) was sequenced in a study of shared clonotypes between healthy human individuals. V lost 3 bases, J lost 8 bases, and 14 bases lay in between. The CDR3 has 14 residues. From germline, CDR1 is LNHDA and CDR2 SQIVND (reference sequence). Assay: immunoSEQ multiplex PCR; the TCRdb copy retains only in-frame clones and omits some. The sample has about 690,000 clones, about nine tenths seen once. Material: memory CD8+ T cells from PBMCs. The subset: CD45RO+ cells pooled with CCR7-negative TemRA cells. The source of this sequence is a man younger than 30 in good health. Some clones in this sample may be carry-over from other donors' samples. The V and J genes are TRBV19 and TRBJ2-1; D is undetermined. CDR3: CASSIMKPVDEQFF. Written as DNA, the CDR3 is TGTGCCAGTAGTATCATGAAGCCGGTCGATGAGCAGTTCTTC.